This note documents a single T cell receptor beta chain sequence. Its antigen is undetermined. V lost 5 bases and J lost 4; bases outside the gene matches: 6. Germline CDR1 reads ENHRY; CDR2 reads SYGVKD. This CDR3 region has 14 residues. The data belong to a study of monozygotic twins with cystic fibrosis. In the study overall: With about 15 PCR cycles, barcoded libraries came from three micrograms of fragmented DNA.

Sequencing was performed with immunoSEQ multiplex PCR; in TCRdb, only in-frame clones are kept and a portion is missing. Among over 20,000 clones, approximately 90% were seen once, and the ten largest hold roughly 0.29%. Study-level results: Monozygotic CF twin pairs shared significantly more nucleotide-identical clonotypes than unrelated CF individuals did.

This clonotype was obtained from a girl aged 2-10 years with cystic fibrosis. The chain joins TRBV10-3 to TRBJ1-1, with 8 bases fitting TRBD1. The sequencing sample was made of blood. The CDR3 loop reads CAISKDRASTEAFF. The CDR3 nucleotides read TGTGCCATCAGTAAGGACAGGGCTAGCACTGAAGCTTTCTTT.